The clone carrying this T cell receptor beta chain turned up a few times. Its target is not known. The CDR3 is 12 amino acids. V was clipped by 6 bases and J by 5 bases, with 11 bases between them. CDR1 is DFQATT, CDR2 SNEGSKA, per germline (reference sequence). The record originates from a study of identical twins. Overall study results and limits: Low generation-probability sequences were in excess among twin-shared out-of-frame alpha sequences.

Template switching added a universal primer site; cDNA carried unique molecular identifiers. A single record per CDR3 protein comes from TCRdb applying MiXCR to the 5' RACE reads. This sample has roughly 1.6 million distinct CDR3 sequences, with around 33% found just once. The sample taken for sequencing was cord blood. The chain carries TRBV20-1 and TRBJ1-5, with a weak D call TRBD1 (5 bases). This sequence originates from a newborn girl in good health. The CDR3 is CSAIPGYQPQHF. CDR3 nucleotide sequence: TGCAGTGCAATTCCAGGGTATCAGCCCCAGCATTTT.